Below are 15 T cell receptor beta chains sequenced from a single sample in a study of lymphopenia after photon versus proton radiotherapy. This table comes from immunoSEQ multiplex PCR, and its TCRdb copy is limited to in-frame clones, with some not included. The top ten clones hold roughly 15% of a sample with tens of thousands of clones, approximately 80% of them seen once. Sequencing used peripheral blood, obtained from a patient treated with proton-based radiotherapy. These receptors were collected from a woman between 70 and 85 years old with pancreatic cancer.

This clone was counted once. The chain links TRBV7-2 to TRBJ2-3, with 13 bases aligning to TRBD2. Germline-derived CDR1 and CDR2 are SGHTA and FQGNSA. The CDR3 has 18 amino acids. V was pared by 5 bases and J by 0 bases, with 8 bases of the junction left unmatched. The CDR3 loop is CASSPWTSGSPSTDTQYF. CDR3 nucleotides: TGTGCCAGCAGCCCTTGGACTAGCGGGAGTCCTAGCACAGATACGCAGTATTTT.

V is TRBV7-2 and J is TRBJ1-6; TRBD1 agrees at 7 bases. V lost 2 bases to trimming and J lost 10 bases; unmatched junction nucleotides: 8. Per germline, CDR1 SGHTA and CDR2 FQGNSA. CDR3 size: 15 residues. The CDR3 protein is CASSLTQGGESPLHF. The CDR3 DNA is TGTGCCAGCAGCTTAACGCAGGGGGGGGAGTCACCCCTCCACTTT.

This rearrangement joins TRBV6-5 to TRBJ1-3; TRBD1 might be the D (6 bases). Trimming took 0 bases from V and 1 from J, leaving 10 bases between them. The CDR3 is 16 amino acids. Germline-derived CDR1 and CDR2 are MNHEY and SVGAGI. The DNA of the CDR3 is TGTGCCAGCAGTTACTCTCGGGGGGCTTCTGGAAACACCATATATTTT. Amino acids: CASSYSRGASGNTIYF.

The chain has TRBV19 and TRBJ2-1; no reliable D call. V was pared by 4 bases and J by 10 bases, with 11 bases between. CDR3 size: 12 residues. From germline, CDR1 is LNHDA and CDR2 SQIVND (reference sequence). The CDR3 sequence is CASSNNLGEQFF. CDR3 coding DNA: TGTGCCAGTAGTAATAATTTGGGAGAGCAGTTCTTC.

The sample holds one count of this clone. V is TRBV7-2 and J is TRBJ2-3; 12 nucleotides align to TRBD2. Germline lookup yields CDR1 SGHTA and CDR2 FQGNSA. The J segment lost 5 bases and the V segment lost 3 bases, leaving 0 bases of the junction unmatched. The CDR3 has 14 residues. The CDR3 loop reads CASSLGLAGDTQYF. DNA of the CDR3: TGTGCCAGCAGCTTGGGACTAGCGGGAGATACGCAGTATTTT.

This clone was counted once. This rearrangement joins TRBV7-2 to TRBJ2-7, with unresolved D. V gave up 0 bases and J gave up 5 bases, with 14 bases separating them. CDR1 and CDR2 from the germline V gene are SGHTA and FQGNSA. The CDR3 covers 15 residues. The CDR3 spells CASSLAVGPEHEQYF. In DNA, the CDR3 is TGTGCCAGCAGCTTAGCGGTAGGGCCCGAGCACGAGCAGTACTTC.

This chain uses TRBV28 with TRBJ1-5; no clear D. Germline CDR1 MDHEN, CDR2 SYDVKM. The CDR3 is 13 amino acids. Trimming removed 3 bases from V and 2 bases from J, with 5 bases in between. CDR3 in amino acids: CASSFFGNQPQHF. DNA of the CDR3: TGTGCCAGCAGTTTCTTCGGCAATCAGCCCCAGCATTTT.

This clone was counted a few times. The V gene is TRBV2, the J gene TRBJ1-5, with D possibly TRBD1 on 6 matching bases. Germline V gives CDR1 SNHLY, CDR2 FYNNEI. The CDR3 is 15 residues long. V lost 4 bases and J 6 bases, leaving 16 bases between the germline ends. The CDR3 bases are TGTGCCAGCAGTGCCTTTCTACAGGGCCGTCAGCCCCAGCATTTT. This gives the protein CASSAFLQGRQPQHF.

This sequence joins TRBV7-2 and TRBJ1-5; 8 bases are a match to TRBD1. CDR3 length equals 14 residues. With 5 bases clipped from V and 2 bases from J, the junction kept 2 bases outside the gene matches. Germline CDR1 SGHTA, CDR2 FQGNSA. The DNA of the CDR3 is TGTGCCAGCAGCGTGGACAGGGGCAATCAGCCCCAGCATTTT. Its protein product is CASSVDRGNQPQHF.

V usage is TRBV7-9 and J usage is TRBJ1-3; D possibly corresponds to TRBD1 (5 bases). From germline, CDR1 is SEHNR and CDR2 FQNEAQ (reference sequence). The V and J ends lost 6 bases and 2 bases respectively, with 14 bases between them. The CDR3 runs to 15 residues. CDR3 protein: CASRPRGGTGNTIYF. As DNA, the CDR3 is TGTGCCAGCAGACCCCGGGGGGGGACTGGAAACACCATATATTTT.

The V and J genes are TRBV30 and TRBJ1-5, with 11 bases that match TRBD1. The CDR3 contains 16 residues. Germline-derived CDR1 and CDR2 are GTSNPN and SVGIG (reference sequence). The V and J ends lost 2 bases and 7 bases, in that order; junction bases with no gene match: 10. The CDR3 coding sequence is TGTGCCTGGAGTACCCGGACAGGGGGCGCATCCCAGCCCCAGCATTTT. Translated, it gives CAWSTRTGGASQPQHF.

V is TRBV15 and J is TRBJ2-5; TRBD1 agrees at 8 bases. This CDR3 is built from 14 residues. V shed 7 bases and J 4 bases; nucleotides not matched to a gene: 8. Germline loops: CDR1 LNHNV, CDR2 YYDKDF (reference sequence). As DNA, the CDR3 is TGTGCCACCAACGCGGGAACAGGGGGAGAGACCCAGTACTTC. Protein sequence: CATNAGTGGETQYF. The variable domain in full, completed from reference TRBV15 and TRBJ2-5, reads DAMVIQNPRYQVTQFGKPVTLSCSQTLNHNVMYWYQQKSSQAPKLLFHYYDKDFNNEADTPDNFQSRRPNTSFCFLDIRSPGLGDTAMYLCATNAGTGGETQYFGPGTRLLVL.

Only a few counts were recorded for this clone. The J gene is TRBJ1-5, the V gene TRBV7-2; 9 bases map to TRBD1. The CDR3 covers 14 residues. With 3 bases clipped from V and 5 bases from J, the junction kept 2 bases outside the gene matches. Germline values: CDR1 SGHTA, CDR2 FQGNSA. CDR3: CASSLTGGDQPQHF. CDR3 coding DNA: TGTGCCAGCAGCTTGACAGGGGGGGATCAGCCCCAGCATTTT.

The chain couples TRBV5-4 to TRBJ2-5, with 13 bases aligning to TRBD2. The DNA end is a closer match to TRBJ2-7, so the J assignment may be wrong. This CDR3 region has 16 residues. Germline lookup yields CDR1 SGHNT and CDR2 YYREEE (reference sequence). In DNA form, the CDR3 reads TGTGCCAGCAGCTCACGACTAGCGGGAGGACCCTACGAGCAGTACTTC. Translated: CASSSRLAGGPYEQYF.

The chain couples TRBV6-1 to TRBJ1-1, with D hard to call. This CDR3 region has 11 residues. V shed 7 bases and J shed 1 base, with 4 bases lying between them. Germline lookup yields CDR1 MNHNS and CDR2 SASEGT. The chain's CDR3 is CASKENTEAFF. DNA of the CDR3: TGTGCCAGCAAAGAGAACACTGAAGCTTTCTTT.